These 30 T cell receptor beta chains were all obtained from the same sample, sequenced in a study of blood T cell repertoires in COVID-19. Sequencing used immunoSEQ multiplex PCR; TCRdb keeps in-frame clones, though not all of them. Of approximately 140,000 clones in the sample, 80% to 90% were seen once. The sequenced sample consisted of peripheral blood. These receptor sequences come from a man in his late teens or twenties with COVID-19, enrolled during active disease.

This chain connects TRBV20-1 to TRBJ1-2; D is uncertain. Per the germline V gene, CDR1 is DFQATT and CDR2 is SNEGSKA (reference sequence). This CDR3 region has 11 residues. Trimming pared 2 bases from V and 4 bases from J, leaving 5 bases between. CDR3 bases: TGCAGTGCTAGACGACTCTATGGCTACACCTTC. It specifies CSARRLYGYTF.

This rearrangement joins TRBV7-9 to TRBJ2-7, with D possibly TRBD1 on 5 matching bases. CDR1 and CDR2 from the germline V gene are SEHNR and FQNEAQ (reference sequence). The V end lost 4 bases, the J end lost 5 bases, and 15 bases lay between the germline ends. The CDR3 extends over 14 amino acids. CDR3 region: CASSSPTGSNEQYF. In DNA form, the CDR3 reads TGTGCCAGCAGCTCACCCACAGGTTCGAACGAGCAGTACTTC.

This chain connects TRBV28 to TRBJ2-7, with D unresolved. This CDR3 has 15 amino acids. Trimming left V 2 bases short and J 0 bases short, with 11 bases between. Germline CDR1 reads MDHEN; CDR2 reads SYDVKM. CDR3 sequence (DNA): TGTGCCAGCAGTTTAGTCCTTTTTTCCTCCTACGAGCAGTACTTC. Protein product: CASSLVLFSSYEQYF.

The gene calls are TRBV6-4 and TRBJ2-3; D is possibly TRBD2 (5 bases). The length of the CDR3 is 13 residues. Deletions cut 0 bases from V and 10 bases from J, with 11 bases between. The V gene's germline CDR1 is MRHNA and CDR2 SNTAGT. The CDR3 here is CASSDSEAGAQYF. CDR3 DNA: TGTGCCAGCAGTGACTCCGAGGCGGGCGCGCAGTATTTT.

The chain employs TRBV6-5 and TRBJ1-1; 8 positions match TRBD1. The CDR3 has 12 residues. The junction had 4 bases not matched to a gene; V was cut back by 5 bases and J by 8 bases. The V gene's germline CDR1 is MNHEY and CDR2 SVGAGI. CDR3 DNA: TGTGCCAGCAGTCCCCGGACAGGGGAAGCTTTCTTT. Its translation is CASSPRTGEAFF.

The genes are TRBV18 and TRBJ2-1; TRBD1 agrees at 7 bases. V was pared by 1 base and J by 4 bases, with 7 bases of the junction left unmatched. This CDR3 is 16 amino acids long. CDR1 and CDR2 (germline): KGHSH, LQKENI. Here the CDR3 reads CASSPLLRQGYNEQFF. The CDR3, as DNA: TGTGCCAGCTCACCACTCCTTCGACAGGGTTACAATGAGCAGTTCTTC.

The V and J genes are TRBV11-2 and TRBJ2-1, with 12 bases lining up with TRBD2. Germline-derived CDR1 and CDR2 are SGHAT and FQNNGV. J lost 6 bases, V lost 2 bases, and 5 bases had no gene match. CDR3 length: 16 amino acids. This CDR3 is CASSLSSGLAGNEQFF. In DNA, the CDR3 is TGTGCCAGCAGCTTATCTTCGGGACTAGCGGGCAATGAGCAGTTCTTC.

This rearrangement joins TRBV6-2 or TRBV6-3 to TRBJ1-2, with TRBD1 matching over 8 bases. V shed 4 bases and J 6 bases; nucleotides not matched to a gene: 4. Germline CDR1 is MNHEY and CDR2 is SVGEGT. This CDR3 spans 13 amino acids. In nucleotides, the CDR3 is TGTGCCAGCAGTTGGACAGGGAGGGATGGCTACACCTTC. Translating it yields CASSWTGRDGYTF.

The chain is built from TRBV19 and TRBJ1-1, with D hard to call. This CDR3 region has 14 residues. V shed 3 bases and J shed 0 bases, with 8 bases lying between them. From germline, CDR1 is LNHDA and CDR2 SQIVND (reference sequence). CDR3 residues: CASSISGVNTEAFF. DNA for the CDR3: TGTGCCAGTAGTATTTCCGGGGTGAACACTGAAGCTTTCTTT.

The genes are TRBV4-3 and TRBJ1-5; D ambiguous. The ends were cut back, 5 bases at V and 6 bases at J, with 14 bases in the middle. This CDR3 contains 14 residues. Germline V CDR1 and CDR2: LGHNA, YSLEER. The CDR3 bases are TGCGCCAGCAGCAAAAGACCGGGATCTCAGCCCCAGCATTTT. Translating gives CASSKRPGSQPQHF.

This chain connects TRBV6-2 or TRBV6-3 to TRBJ2-2, with D unclear. The CDR3 is made up of 14 amino acids. Germline CDR1 and CDR2: MNHEY and SVGEGT. The V and J ends lost 0 bases and 6 bases respectively, with 8 bases between them. The CDR3 sequence: CASSYSRSAGELFF. The CDR3 nucleotides are TGTGCCAGCAGTTACTCTAGGAGTGCCGGGGAGCTGTTTTTT.

The chain carries TRBV9 and TRBJ1-2, with TRBD1 matching over 8 bases. The germline V gene has CDR1 SGDLS and CDR2 YYNGEE. This CDR3 has 14 residues. The V segment lost 3 bases and the J segment 4 bases; nucleotides outside the gene matches: 5. In DNA, the CDR3 is TGTGCCAGCAGCGCGCCAGGGGGCAGCTATGGCTACACCTTC. Translating gives CASSAPGGSYGYTF.

This clone was detected once. The V call is TRBV6-5, the J call TRBJ2-2; D is perhaps TRBD2 (6 bases). Per germline, CDR1 MNHEY and CDR2 SVGAGI. V shed 8 bases and J shed 7 bases, with 14 bases lying between them. The CDR3 totals 13 residues. The CDR3 DNA reads TGTGCCAGCGCGGGACTCAAGAACGGGGAGCTGTTTTTT. Residues: CASAGLKNGELFF.

V and J are TRBV28 and TRBJ2-2, with TRBD2 matching 8 bases. This CDR3 has 15 residues. CDR1 and CDR2 from the germline V gene are MDHEN and SYDVKM. J was trimmed by 4 bases and V by 5 bases; bases with no gene match: 6. The CDR3 loop reads CASSPGLGGTGELFF. The CDR3 nucleotides read TGTGCCAGCAGTCCGGGACTAGGGGGCACCGGGGAGCTGTTTTTT.

Remarks on this clone: A junction end diverges from the germline sequence, so it may reflect a read error. The rearrangement uses TRBV4-1 and TRBJ1-4; 10 bases map to TRBD1. Germline CDR1 reads MGHRA; CDR2 reads YSYEKL. The CDR3 extends over 16 amino acids. The CDR3 region is CASSQDPGTGVEKLLF. CDR3 DNA sequence: TGCGCCAGCAGCCAAGACCCCGGGACAGGGGTGGAAAAACTGCTTTTT.

The V and J genes are TRBV19 and TRBJ1-5, with TRBD1 as a possible D gene (5 bases). Germline V lookup: CDR1 LNHDA, CDR2 SQIVND (reference sequence). Trimming stripped 5 bases from V and 0 bases from J, with 14 bases between. This CDR3 region has 16 residues. Written as DNA, the CDR3 is TGTGCCAGTAGTCTCTACGACAGATATAGCAATCAGCCCCAGCATTTT. It yields the protein CASSLYDRYSNQPQHF.

Here the CDR3 reads CASGPEEAKNIQYF. CDR3 DNA: TGTGCCAGCGGACCGGAGGAGGCCAAAAACATTCAGTACTTC. The chain couples TRBV5-8 to TRBJ2-4, with a weak D call TRBD2 (5 bases). Germline V gene lookup returns CDR1 SGHTS and CDR2 YDEGEE. The CDR3 contains 14 residues. Trimming removed 7 bases at V and 1 base at J, with 12 bases between.

The gene calls are TRBV6-1 and TRBJ1-2; 8 positions match TRBD1. The CDR3 is made up of 17 amino acids. CDR1 is MNHNS and CDR2 is SASEGT in the germline V gene. The trim removed 2 bases at V and 8 bases at J, leaving 16 bases unmatched. CDR3 bases: TGTGCCAGCAGTGAATATTTAGTCGGTGGACAGGGAGGCGGCTACACCTTC. Amino acid sequence: CASSEYLVGGQGGGYTF.

The rearrangement uses TRBV7-3 and TRBJ2-3, with TRBD1 identical over 9 bases. The V segment lost 0 bases and the J segment 8 bases; nucleotides outside the gene matches: 3. The germline V gene encodes CDR1 SGHTA and CDR2 FQGTGA. The CDR3 covers 14 residues. CDR3 nucleotide sequence: TGTGCCAGCAGCTTAACGATACAGGGGGCTACGCAGTATTTT. Residues: CASSLTIQGATQYF.

CDR3 DNA: TGTGCCAGCAGTTTATGGGGGGGGCTCGGTTCGCTTCCCACTGAAGCTTTCTTT. This sequence encodes CASSLWGGLGSLPTEAFF. The rearrangement uses TRBV28 and TRBJ1-1; a possible D gene is TRBD1 (6 bases). Trimming cost V 0 bases and J 4 bases, with 21 bases left between them. This CDR3 region has 18 residues. Germline V gene lookup returns CDR1 MDHEN and CDR2 SYDVKM.

This chain connects TRBV7-8 to TRBJ2-1; maybe TRBD1 (5 bases). V was cut by 2 bases and J by 6 bases, with 11 bases left in between. The germline CDR1 and CDR2 sequences are SGHVS and FQNEAQ. CDR3 length: 14 amino acids. CDR3 nucleotides: TGTGCCAGCAGCTTAAAAAGGGGTACCAATGAGCAGTTCTTC. Protein product: CASSLKRGTNEQFF.

V usage is TRBV7-8 and J usage is TRBJ2-5, with a tentative D call TRBD2 (5 bases). This CDR3 contains 20 residues. From germline, CDR1 is SGHVS and CDR2 FQNEAQ. The V end lost 1 base, the J end lost 5 bases, and 29 bases lay between the germline ends. Here the CDR3 DNA reads TGTGCCAGCAGCTTAGAGGGTGGGAGTCGGGGTCAACCCCTGAGTGAGACCCAGTACTTC. It is translated as CASSLEGGSRGQPLSETQYF.

CDR3 region: CASSVAQSYEQYF. In DNA, the CDR3 is TGTGCCAGTAGTGTCGCCCAGTCCTACGAGCAGTACTTC. This chain joins TRBV19 and TRBJ2-7, with D uncertain. V was cut by 5 bases and J by 1 base, with 9 bases left in between. CDR1 and CDR2 from the germline V gene are LNHDA and SQIVND (reference sequence). The CDR3 runs to 13 residues.

V is TRBV27 and J is TRBJ2-1; TRBD1 is a possible D gene (5 bases). The CDR3 extends over 16 amino acids. V was cut by 10 bases and J by 0 bases, with 19 bases left in between. Germline lookup yields CDR1 MNHEY and CDR2 SMNVEV (reference sequence). CDR3 sequence: CATMALQGSSYNEQFF. The CDR3 DNA follows: TGTGCCACCATGGCCCTCCAGGGATCCTCCTACAATGAGCAGTTCTTC.

The sample holds one count of this clone. The gene calls are TRBV28 and TRBJ2-4, with D perhaps matching TRBD2 (6 bases). The CDR3 spans 16 residues. The germline V gene has CDR1 MDHEN and CDR2 SYDVKM. V lost 3 bases and J lost 0, with 12 bases in between. The CDR3 is CASSFRLASAKNIQYF. In DNA, the CDR3 is TGTGCCAGCAGTTTTAGGCTAGCGTCAGCCAAAAACATTCAGTACTTC.

The gene calls are TRBV11-2 and TRBJ2-7; 11 bases are shared with TRBD2. The CDR3 is 15 residues long. The V and J ends lost 1 base and 4 bases, in that order; junction bases with no gene match: 3. Germline assignment: CDR1 SGHAT and CDR2 FQNNGV. CDR3 region: CASSLGASGRYEQYF. CDR3 DNA: TGTGCCAGCAGCTTAGGCGCTAGCGGGAGGTACGAGCAGTACTTC.

The chain couples TRBV4-3 to TRBJ2-5; 7 bases match TRBD2. V was clipped by 4 bases and J by 7 bases; unmatched bases: 9. The CDR3 consists of 14 residues. From germline, CDR1 is LGHNA and CDR2 YSLEER. The CDR3 loop reads CASSPQGGSGTQYF. CDR3 in DNA: TGCGCCAGCAGCCCCCAGGGAGGGTCGGGGACCCAGTACTTC.

The chain joins TRBV28 to TRBJ1-5; 7 nucleotides line up with TRBD1. Per the germline V gene, CDR1 is MDHEN and CDR2 is SYDVKM. V shed 2 bases, J shed 4 bases, and the junction held 5 bases outside the gene matches. The CDR3 is 15 residues long. The DNA of the CDR3 is TGTGCCAGCAGTTTAGCCAGGGGGGAGAATCAGCCCCAGCATTTT. Residues: CASSLARGENQPQHF.

Concerning this clone itself: The same CDR3 is also encoded by other DNA sequences in this sample. The chain couples TRBV11-2 to TRBJ2-7; D not resolved. CDR1 is SGHAT, CDR2 FQNNGV, per germline. Trimming took 5 bases from V and 2 from J, leaving 7 bases between them. This CDR3 is 12 amino acids long. CDR3 bases: TGTGCCAGCAGCCTCGCTACCTACGAGCAGTACTTC. It specifies CASSLATYEQYF.

The chain combines TRBV15 with TRBJ2-6, with D perhaps TRBD2 (5 bases). This CDR3 comprises 16 residues. The germline gives CDR1 LNHNV, CDR2 YYDKDF (reference sequence). V dropped 4 bases and J dropped 0 bases, with 10 bases sitting between them. CDR3 coding DNA: TGTGCCACCAGCATGGGCGGGCCCTCTGGGGCCAACGTCCTGACTTTC. This codes for CATSMGGPSGANVLTF.